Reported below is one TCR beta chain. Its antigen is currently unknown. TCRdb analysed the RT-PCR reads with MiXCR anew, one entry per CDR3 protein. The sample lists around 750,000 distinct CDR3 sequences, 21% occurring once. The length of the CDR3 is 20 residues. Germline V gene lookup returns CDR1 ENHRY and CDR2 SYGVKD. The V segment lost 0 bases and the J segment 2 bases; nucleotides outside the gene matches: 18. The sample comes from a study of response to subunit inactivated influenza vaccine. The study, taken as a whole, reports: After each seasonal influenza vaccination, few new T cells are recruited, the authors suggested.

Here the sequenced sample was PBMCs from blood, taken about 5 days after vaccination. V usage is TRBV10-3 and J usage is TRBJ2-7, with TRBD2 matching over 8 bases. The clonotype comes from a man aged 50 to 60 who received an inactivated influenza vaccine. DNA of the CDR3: TGTGCCATCAGTGAGTCGACTCCAGCGGGAGTAGCCTTGGGTGCCTACGAGCAGTACTTC. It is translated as CAISESTPAGVALGAYEQYF.